This T cell receptor beta chain was sequenced during a study of blood T cell repertoires in COVID-19 (dated by TCRdb to about 2020). Notes on the research overall: The collaborator samples originated in the United States, Italy and Spain and spanned the acute and convalescent phases of COVID-19. The material from the prospective study consisted of cDNA or gDNA derived from T cells, B-cell-depleted T cells, or PBMCs. The dataset comprised deeply sampled blood TCRbeta repertoires from subjects exposed to, actively infected with, or recovered from COVID-19. The repertoires were released in a freely available public database intended as a resource for research on the immune response to SARS-CoV-2. The samples were drawn from the first 160 participants of the ongoing ImmuneRACE study and from 950 to 1,500 subjects provided by 6 global collaborators. Sample metadata almost always included a de-identified subject ID, COVID-19 status, age in years and sex. Where available, HLA class I and class II types were taken from metadata supplied by the sample provider and were not determined by assay-based typing. Paper-wide results and their limitations: How much clinical and demographic metadata was included differed by source and by participant, and the metadata was provided uncurated.

TCRbeta CDR3 regions were amplified from genomic DNA by means of the immunoSEQ Assay, a bias-controlled multiplex PCR. The source study handled its data this way. Within the assay, amplification of reference gene primers was used to estimate how many nucleated cells each sample contained. Sequence reads were collapsed and filtered to measure the absolute abundance of every unique TCRbeta CDR3 rearrangement. For each sample, productive Simpson clonality was calculated as the square root of Simpson's diversity index across productive rearrangements. This is the immuneACCESS table as TCRdb keeps it, with only in-frame sequences that have V and J called. A part of the clones is gone; compared with another copy, unresolved V genes explain less than half, and the rest is unexplained. V, J and clone size are taken as reported in that table, and D and trimming were inferred from the DNA itself. In all, the sample holds some 150,000 clones, and around 86% of those were seen once. The leading ten clones occupy around 38% of the sample.

From the cysteine through the phenylalanine, the CDR3 covers 17 amino acids. Only the CDR3 DNA is retained, 51 bases long and in frame from the first base. Clipping removes 4 bases from V and 0 bases from J, with 7 as the unmatched junction base count. The germline V gene (reference sequence) provides CDR1 LGHDT and CDR2 YNNKEL. Another Seattle source contributed samples from volunteer blood donors who had recovered from COVID-19. Whole blood was collected in K2EDTA tubes by collaborating institutions according to the institutions' own protocols. For TCRbeta analysis, collaborators shipped samples in one of three forms: frozen whole blood, isolated PBMCs, or DNA extracted from either of those sample types. About this clone: It lacks a known antigen. No qualities accompany the bases; no much larger clone lies one base away.

Sequencing was carried out using peripheral blood. This receptor chain uses TRBV3-1 (or the pseudogene TRBV3-2) and TRBJ1-1, and 11 junction bases match TRBD1. This receptor was obtained from a man aged 50 to 60 who had recovered from COVID-19. Here is the DNA: TGTGCCAGCAGCCTAAGGGGGGACAGGGGGATGAACACTGAAGCTTTCTTT. It is translated as CASSLRGDRGMNTEAFF.